This T cell receptor beta chain derives from a study of human T cells and chemical hapten exposure. TCRdb redid the calling of the RACE reads with MiXCR, one entry per CDR3 protein. The table shows around 330,000 distinct CDR3 sequences, with over 5% occurring only once. Time point noted: pre-sensitization, week 0. Stated treatment: therapeutic diphenylcyclopropenone sensitization with weekly scalp DPC. This clonotype was observed a few times. The CDR3 spans 15 residues. Germline loops: CDR1 LGHNA, CDR2 YSLEER. Trimming took 1 base from V and 5 from J, leaving 14 bases between them. V is TRBV4-3 and J is TRBJ2-5; possible D gene TRBD1, 5 bases. This specimen consisted of whole blood, obtained in connection with sensitization to the hapten diphenylcyclopropenone (DPC). The source is a woman between 18 and 30 years old with alopecia areata. Some clones in this sample may be carry-over from other donors' samples. The CDR3 protein is CASSQGIAGAETQYF. CDR3 DNA sequence: TGCGCCAGCAGCCAAGGCATAGCTGGGGCCGAGACCCAGTACTTC.